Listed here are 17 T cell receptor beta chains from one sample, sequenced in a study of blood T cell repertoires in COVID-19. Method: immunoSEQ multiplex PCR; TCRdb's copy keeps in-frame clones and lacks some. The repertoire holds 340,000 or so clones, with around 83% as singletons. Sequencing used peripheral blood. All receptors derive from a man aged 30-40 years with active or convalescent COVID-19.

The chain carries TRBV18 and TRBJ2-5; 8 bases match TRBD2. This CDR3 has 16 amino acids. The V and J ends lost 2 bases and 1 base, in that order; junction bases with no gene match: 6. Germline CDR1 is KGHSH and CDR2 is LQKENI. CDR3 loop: CASSPDGLAAQETQYF. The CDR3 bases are TGTGCCAGCTCACCAGACGGACTAGCAGCCCAAGAGACCCAGTACTTC. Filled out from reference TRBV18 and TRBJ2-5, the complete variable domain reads NAGVMQNPRHLVRRRGQEARLRCSPMKGHSHVYWYRQLPEEGLKFMVYLQKENIIDESGMPKERFSAEFPKEGPSILRIQQVVRGDSAAYFCASSPDGLAAQETQYFGPGTRLLVL.

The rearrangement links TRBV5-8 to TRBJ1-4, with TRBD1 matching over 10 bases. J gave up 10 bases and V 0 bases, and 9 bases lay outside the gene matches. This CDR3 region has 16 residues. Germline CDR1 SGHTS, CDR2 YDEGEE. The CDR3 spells CASSLGPGQGRGKLFF. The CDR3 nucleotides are TGTGCCAGCAGCTTGGGACCGGGACAGGGGAGGGGAAAACTGTTTTTT. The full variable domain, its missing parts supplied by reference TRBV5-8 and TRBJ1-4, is EAGVTQSPTHLIKTRGQQATLRCSPISGHTSVYWYQQALGLGLQFLLWYDEGEERNRGNFPPRFSGRQFPNYSSELNVNALELEDSALYLCASSLGPGQGRGKLFFGSGTQLSVL.

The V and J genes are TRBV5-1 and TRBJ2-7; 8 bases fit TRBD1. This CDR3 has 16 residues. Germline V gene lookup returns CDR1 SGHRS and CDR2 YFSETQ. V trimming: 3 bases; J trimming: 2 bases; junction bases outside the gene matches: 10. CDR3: CASSSGWDRPAYEQYF. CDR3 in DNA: TGCGCCAGCAGCTCGGGGTGGGACAGGCCCGCCTACGAGCAGTACTTC.

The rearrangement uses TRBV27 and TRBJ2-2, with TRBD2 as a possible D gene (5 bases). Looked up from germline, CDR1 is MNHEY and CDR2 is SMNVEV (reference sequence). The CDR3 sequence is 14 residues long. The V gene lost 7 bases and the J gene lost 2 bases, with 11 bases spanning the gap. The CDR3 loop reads CASTLTRNTGELFF. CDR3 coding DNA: TGTGCCAGCACCCTAACTAGAAACACCGGGGAGCTGTTTTTT.

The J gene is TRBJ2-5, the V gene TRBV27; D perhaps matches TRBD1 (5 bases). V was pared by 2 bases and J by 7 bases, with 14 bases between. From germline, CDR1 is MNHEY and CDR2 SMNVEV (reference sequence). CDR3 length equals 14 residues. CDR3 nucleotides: TGTGCCAGCAGTTTAGACAGTCGTGGAGTGACCCAGTACTTC. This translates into CASSLDSRGVTQYF.

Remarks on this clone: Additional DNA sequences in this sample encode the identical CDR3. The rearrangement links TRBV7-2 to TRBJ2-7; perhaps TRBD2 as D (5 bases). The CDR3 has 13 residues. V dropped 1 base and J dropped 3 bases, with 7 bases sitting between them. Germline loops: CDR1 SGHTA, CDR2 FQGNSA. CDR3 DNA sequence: TGTGCCAGCAGCTTAGGCGGGTACTACGAGCAGTACTTC. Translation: CASSLGGYYEQYF.

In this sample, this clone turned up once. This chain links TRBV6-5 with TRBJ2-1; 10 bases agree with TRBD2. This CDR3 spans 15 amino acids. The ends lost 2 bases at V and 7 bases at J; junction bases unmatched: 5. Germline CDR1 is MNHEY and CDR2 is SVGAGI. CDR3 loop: CASSYVLAGVNEQFF. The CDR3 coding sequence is TGTGCCAGCAGTTACGTGCTAGCGGGAGTAAATGAGCAGTTCTTC.

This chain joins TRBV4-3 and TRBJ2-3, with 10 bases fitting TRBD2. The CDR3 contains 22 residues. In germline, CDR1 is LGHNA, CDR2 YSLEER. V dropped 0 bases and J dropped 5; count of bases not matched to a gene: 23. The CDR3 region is CASSQDILAEREGRPRGDTQYF. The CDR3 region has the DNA TGCGCCAGCAGCCAAGATATTCTGGCTGAGCGGGAGGGGAGGCCCCGGGGAGATACGCAGTATTTT.

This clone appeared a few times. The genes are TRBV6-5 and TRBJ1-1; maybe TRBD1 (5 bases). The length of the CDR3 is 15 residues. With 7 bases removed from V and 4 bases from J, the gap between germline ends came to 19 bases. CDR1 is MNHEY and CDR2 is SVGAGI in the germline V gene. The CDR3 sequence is CASTPGFRVSTEAFF. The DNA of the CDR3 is TGTGCCAGCACCCCAGGGTTTCGGGTGAGCACTGAAGCTTTCTTT.

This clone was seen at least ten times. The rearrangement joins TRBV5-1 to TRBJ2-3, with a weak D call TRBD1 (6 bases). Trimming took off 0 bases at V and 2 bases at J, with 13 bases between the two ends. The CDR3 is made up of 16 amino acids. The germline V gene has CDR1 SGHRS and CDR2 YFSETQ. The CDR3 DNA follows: TGCGCCAGCAGCTTGGTGGCGCAGGGGAACACAGATACGCAGTATTTT. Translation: CASSLVAQGNTDTQYF.

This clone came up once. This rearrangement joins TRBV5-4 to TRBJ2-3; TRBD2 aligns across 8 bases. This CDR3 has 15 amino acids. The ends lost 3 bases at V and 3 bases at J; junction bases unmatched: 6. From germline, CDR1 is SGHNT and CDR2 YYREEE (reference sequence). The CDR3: CASSSPGTRTDTQYF. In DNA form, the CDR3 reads TGTGCCAGCAGCTCCCCCGGGACTAGGACAGATACGCAGTATTTT.

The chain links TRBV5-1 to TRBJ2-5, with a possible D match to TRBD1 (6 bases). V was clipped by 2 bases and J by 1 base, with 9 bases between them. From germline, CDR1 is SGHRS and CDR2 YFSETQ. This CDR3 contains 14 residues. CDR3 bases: TGCGCCAGCAGCTTAACAGGGACCCAAGAGACCCAGTACTTC. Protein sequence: CASSLTGTQETQYF.

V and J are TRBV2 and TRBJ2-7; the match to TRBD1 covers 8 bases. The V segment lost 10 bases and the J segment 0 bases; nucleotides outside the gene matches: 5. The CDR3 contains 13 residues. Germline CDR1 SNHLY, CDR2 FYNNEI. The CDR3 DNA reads TGTGCCATAGGACAGGGCGGCTCCTACGAGCAGTACTTC. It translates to CAIGQGGSYEQYF.

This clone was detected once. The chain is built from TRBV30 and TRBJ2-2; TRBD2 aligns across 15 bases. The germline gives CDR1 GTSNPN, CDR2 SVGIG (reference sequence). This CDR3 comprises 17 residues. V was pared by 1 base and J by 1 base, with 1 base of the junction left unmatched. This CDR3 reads CAWSGTSGRGNTGELFF. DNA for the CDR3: TGTGCCTGGAGTGGGACTAGCGGGAGGGGGAACACCGGGGAGCTGTTTTTT.

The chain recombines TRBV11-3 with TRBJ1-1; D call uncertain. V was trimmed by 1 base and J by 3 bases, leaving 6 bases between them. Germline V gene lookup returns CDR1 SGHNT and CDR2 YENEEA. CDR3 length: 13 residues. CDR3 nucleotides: TGTGCCAGCAGCTTAGGGGAGGACACTGAAGCTTTCTTT. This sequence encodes CASSLGEDTEAFF.

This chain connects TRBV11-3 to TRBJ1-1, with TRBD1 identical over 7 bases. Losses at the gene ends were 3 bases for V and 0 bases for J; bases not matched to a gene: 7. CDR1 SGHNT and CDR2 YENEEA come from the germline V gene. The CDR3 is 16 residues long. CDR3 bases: TGTGCCAGCAGCTTTCGACAGGGAGGAATGAACACTGAAGCTTTCTTT. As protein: CASSFRQGGMNTEAFF.

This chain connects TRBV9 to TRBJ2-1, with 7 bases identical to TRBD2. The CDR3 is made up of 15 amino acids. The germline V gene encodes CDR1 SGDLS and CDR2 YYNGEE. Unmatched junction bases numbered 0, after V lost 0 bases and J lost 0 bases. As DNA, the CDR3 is TGTGCCAGCAGCGTAGCGGGGGGCTCCTACAATGAGCAGTTCTTC. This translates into CASSVAGGSYNEQFF.